A single sample is the source of the 19 T cell receptor beta chains below, sequenced in a study of CD8 T cells in ankylosing spondylitis. Their specific antigens are unknown. MiXCR, applied by TCRdb to the 5' RACE reads, yields one record per CDR3 protein. The profile covers some 840,000 distinct CDR3 sequences, with 12% appearing a single time and under 0.6% taken by the ten largest. Study-level findings and limits: Characteristic of ankylosing spondylitis blood, it appeared, was a TCR beta motif comprising several highly homologous variants.

Sequenced material: blood, either unsorted or a sorted T cell fraction (not recorded which). All receptors derive from a male donor with ankylosing spondylitis.

The V and J genes are TRBV6-5 and TRBJ2-5; maybe TRBD1 (5 bases). There are 15 residues in the CDR3. Trimming shortened V by 4 bases and J by 3 bases, and 15 bases separated the two germline ends. Germline V gene sequence: CDR1 MNHEY, CDR2 SVGAGI. In DNA, the CDR3 is TGTGCCAGCAGTTCTCCCCAGGGCGGTAAAGAGACCCAGTACTTC. It translates to CASSSPQGGKETQYF.

The V call is TRBV12-3 or TRBV12-4, the J call TRBJ2-6; 9 bases match TRBD1. CDR3 size: 16 residues. J gave up 3 bases and V 6 bases, and 6 bases lay outside the gene matches. CDR3 in amino acids: CASSPQGALGANVLTF. The CDR3 DNA sequence: TGTGCCAGCAGCCCACAGGGGGCGCTTGGGGCCAACGTCCTGACTTTC.

The V gene is TRBV5-1, the J gene TRBJ2-1; the D gene is possibly TRBD2 (6 bases). Germline V CDR1 and CDR2: SGHRS, YFSETQ. The CDR3 is 16 residues long. V dropped 4 bases and J dropped 5 bases, with 19 bases sitting between them. The CDR3 loop is CASSLAGRAVNNEQFF. DNA of the CDR3: TGCGCCAGCAGCCTGGCGGGGCGCGCCGTTAACAATGAGCAGTTCTTC.

This clonotype was recorded at least ten times. This chain links TRBV7-9 with TRBJ2-1; D is ambiguous. Trimming pared 5 bases from V and 7 bases from J, leaving 6 bases between. Germline lookup yields CDR1 SEHNR and CDR2 FQNEAQ (reference sequence). CDR3 length: 11 residues. The CDR3 bases are TGTGCCAGCAGCATCAGGAATGAGCAGTTCTTC. Protein product: CASSIRNEQFF.

J is TRBJ2-7 and V is TRBV7-2; 15 nucleotides align to TRBD2. Looked up from germline, CDR1 is SGHTA and CDR2 is FQGNSA. This CDR3 contains 14 residues. The J segment lost 6 bases and the V segment lost 7 bases, leaving 4 bases of the junction unmatched. The CDR3 DNA sequence: TGTGCCAGCACCCGGACTAGCGGGAGGGGCGAGCAGTACTTC. It is translated as CASTRTSGRGEQYF.

This chain joins TRBV20-1 and TRBJ2-7; D is unclear. V lost 6 bases and J 4 bases, leaving 10 bases between the germline ends. Germline CDR1 is DFQATT and CDR2 is SNEGSKA (reference sequence). The CDR3 runs to 11 residues. The CDR3 region has the DNA TGCAGTGCCGTTACCCAATACGAGCAGTACTTC. Translation gives CSAVTQYEQYF.

This clonotype has a handful of counts. This chain links TRBV10-2 with TRBJ2-1; 7 nucleotides match TRBD2. V dropped 5 bases and J dropped 9; count of bases not matched to a gene: 13. Per germline, CDR1 WSHSY and CDR2 SAAADI. This CDR3 is built from 15 residues. Here the CDR3 reads CASSPVAAGVVEQFF. The DNA of the CDR3 is TGCGCCAGCAGTCCCGTAGCGGCGGGAGTTGTTGAGCAGTTCTTC.

This rearrangement joins TRBV5-1 to TRBJ1-1; TRBD1 might be the D (5 bases). This CDR3 has 14 residues. Deletions cut 3 bases from V and 3 bases from J, with 12 bases between. Germline CDR1 SGHRS, CDR2 YFSETQ. This CDR3 is CASSSGRPDTEAFF. As DNA, the CDR3 is TGCGCCAGCAGCTCGGGACGGCCGGACACTGAAGCTTTCTTT. Filled out from reference TRBV5-1 and TRBJ1-1, the complete variable domain reads KAGVTQTPRYLIKTRGQQVTLSCSPISGHRSVSWYQQTPGQGLQFLFEYFSETQRNKGNFPGRFSGRQFSNSRSEMNVSTLELGDSALYLCASSSGRPDTEAFFGQGTRLTVV.

V usage is TRBV20-1 and J usage is TRBJ1-4; a possible D gene is TRBD1 (6 bases). V shed 5 bases and J shed 0 bases, with 16 bases lying between them. Germline V gene sequence: CDR1 DFQATT, CDR2 SNEGSKA (reference sequence). The length of the CDR3 is 16 residues. CDR3 in amino acids: CSALITKGATNEKLFF. In nucleotides, the CDR3 is TGCAGTGCTTTGATTACGAAGGGGGCAACTAATGAAAAACTGTTTTTT.

This clonotype appeared a few times. The V and J genes are TRBV20-1 and TRBJ2-3, with 13 bases fitting TRBD2. CDR1 is DFQATT, CDR2 SNEGSKA, per germline (reference sequence). With V trimmed by 2 bases and J by 1 base, 12 bases remained unmatched. The CDR3 sequence is 19 residues long. For the CDR3, the DNA is TGCAGTGCTAGACCCGGACTAGCGGGGGCCCGGTCCCGCACAGATACGCAGTATTTT. Its protein is CSARPGLAGARSRTDTQYF.

The sample holds a few counts of this clonotype. The chain uses TRBV7-2 and TRBJ1-1; D is possibly TRBD1 (6 bases). Germline CDR1 SGHTA, CDR2 FQGNSA. V lost 5 bases and J 1 base, leaving 14 bases between the germline ends. The CDR3 sequence is 15 residues long. CDR3 sequence (DNA): TGTGCCAGCAGCCCCCACGGGACAACGAACACTGAAGCTTTCTTT. Translated: CASSPHGTTNTEAFF. Filled out from reference TRBV7-2 and TRBJ1-1, the complete variable domain reads GAGVSQSPSNKVTEKGKDVELRCDPISGHTALYWYRQSLGQGLEFLIYFQGNSAPDKSGLPSDRFSAERTGGSVSTLTIQRTQQEDSAVYLCASSPHGTTNTEAFFGQGTRLTVV.

The V call is TRBV28, the J call TRBJ1-2; 7 bases fit TRBD1. CDR1 is MDHEN, CDR2 SYDVKM, per germline. The CDR3 runs 11 residues. After removal of 5 bases from V and 6 bases from J, the junction contained 0 bases not matched to a gene. In nucleotides, the CDR3 is TGTGCCAGCAGTACAGGGGATGGCTACACCTTC. This codes for CASSTGDGYTF.

This clonotype was detected many times. This chain links TRBV28 with TRBJ2-1; tentative D call: TRBD2 (5 bases). The CDR3 extends over 16 amino acids. The ends were cut back, 1 base at V and 7 bases at J, with 17 bases in the middle. Germline V gives CDR1 MDHEN, CDR2 SYDVKM. The CDR3 here is CASSLLNERNLNEQFF. The CDR3 DNA follows: TGTGCCAGCAGTTTATTAAACGAGCGGAACCTTAATGAGCAGTTCTTC.

Only a few counts were recorded for this clonotype. The genes are TRBV9 and TRBJ1-5; 9 positions match TRBD1. The V segment lost 6 bases and the J segment 1 base; nucleotides outside the gene matches: 8. CDR3 length: 16 residues. CDR1 is SGDLS and CDR2 is YYNGEE in the germline V gene. The CDR3, as DNA: TGTGCCAGCAATCGACAGGGGGGAAGGAGCAATCAGCCCCAGCATTTT. Translated: CASNRQGGRSNQPQHF.

This clonotype was recorded a few times. This chain joins TRBV29-1 and TRBJ1-5; D gene ambiguous. V was shortened by 1 base and J by 5 bases, with 9 bases between the two germline ends. From germline, CDR1 is SQVTM and CDR2 ANQGSEA. This CDR3 is 13 amino acids long. The CDR3 is CSVEVGLDQPQHF. For the CDR3, the DNA is TGCAGCGTTGAAGTGGGTCTTGATCAGCCCCAGCATTTT. Full variable domain (outside the CDR3, taken from reference TRBV29-1 and TRBJ1-5): SAVISQKPSRDICQRGTSLTIQCQVDSQVTMMFWYRQQPGQSLTLIATANQGSEATYESGFVIDKFPISRPNLTFSTLTVSNMSPEDSSIYLCSVEVGLDQPQHFGDGTRLSIL.

Only a few counts were recorded for this clonotype. This chain links TRBV20-1 with TRBJ2-2; 10 bases are shared with TRBD2. With 0 bases clipped from V and 4 bases from J, the junction kept 5 bases outside the gene matches. The CDR3 has 16 residues. Germline-derived CDR1 and CDR2 are DFQATT and SNEGSKA (reference sequence). This CDR3 is CSARDKRGGSTGELFF. CDR3 bases: TGCAGTGCTAGAGATAAGCGGGGGGGCAGCACCGGGGAGCTGTTTTTT.

The chain employs TRBV6-2 or TRBV6-3 and TRBJ2-2; 9 bases line up with TRBD2. Losses at the gene ends were 5 bases for V and 8 bases for J; bases not matched to a gene: 3. The germline CDR1 and CDR2 sequences are MNHEY and SVGEGT. The CDR3 is made up of 13 amino acids. DNA for the CDR3: TGTGCCAGCAGTGGACTAGCGACGGGGGAGCTGTTTTTT. Its translation: CASSGLATGELFF.

The J gene is TRBJ2-3, the V gene TRBV29-1, with a weak D call TRBD1 (5 bases). CDR3 length equals 13 residues. Trimming left V 4 bases short and J 4 bases short, with 12 bases between. The germline gives CDR1 SQVTM, CDR2 ANQGSEA. The CDR3, as DNA: TGCAGCGTTGGCAGGGCTCCGCCAGATACGCAGTATTTT. Amino acids: CSVGRAPPDTQYF.

This clonotype was seen ten or more times. The rearrangement uses TRBV4-3 and TRBJ2-7; D gene unclear. The CDR3 loop spans 15 amino acids. Per germline, CDR1 LGHNA and CDR2 YSLEER. Trimming removed 3 bases from V and 2 bases from J, with 14 bases in between. CDR3 loop: CASSQQDRQAYEQYF. CDR3 in DNA: TGCGCCAGCAGCCAGCAGGACCGACAAGCCTACGAGCAGTACTTC.